The 30 T cell receptor beta chains below come from one sample, sequenced in a study of blood T cell repertoires in COVID-19. Some clones are missing from TCRdb's copy, which holds only in-frame ones; the method was immunoSEQ multiplex PCR. The sample has some 50,000 clones; approximately 95% are singletons. The sample was peripheral blood. These receptors originate from a man in his 60s with COVID-19, enrolled during active disease.

The V call is TRBV6-5, the J call TRBJ2-1; 12 bases are a match to TRBD2. The germline V gene encodes CDR1 MNHEY and CDR2 SVGAGI. V lost 4 bases, J lost 4 bases, and 5 bases stayed unmatched. This CDR3 is 16 amino acids long. The CDR3 spells CASSSRGLAGYNEQFF. In nucleotides, the CDR3 is TGTGCCAGCAGTTCCCGGGGACTAGCGGGTTACAATGAGCAGTTCTTC.

This chain joins TRBV4-1 and TRBJ1-3; D is possibly TRBD1 (6 bases). V gave up 4 bases and J gave up 0 bases, with 7 bases separating them. Germline V gene lookup returns CDR1 MGHRA and CDR2 YSYEKL. The CDR3 length is 14 residues. CDR3 coding DNA: TGCGCCAGCAGCCCACAGGGCTCTGGAAACACCATATATTTT. As protein: CASSPQGSGNTIYF.

This sequence joins TRBV2 and TRBJ1-1, with 9 bases matching TRBD1. J lost 4 bases, V lost 3 bases, and 6 bases had no gene match. CDR1 is SNHLY, CDR2 FYNNEI, per germline. The CDR3 sequence is 15 residues long. The CDR3 coding sequence is TGTGCCAGCAGTGAGGGACAGGGAGGGGTCACTGAAGCTTTCTTT. Protein sequence: CASSEGQGGVTEAFF.

V and J are TRBV4-1 and TRBJ2-7; 10 bases agree with TRBD1. The germline CDR1 and CDR2 sequences are MGHRA and YSYEKL. The CDR3 extends over 16 amino acids. V lost 5 bases to trimming and J lost 4 bases; unmatched junction nucleotides: 11. The CDR3 coding sequence is TGCGCCAGCAGCTCGGGGGCGGGACAGGGGTATTACGAGCAGTACTTC. It codes for CASSSGAGQGYYEQYF.

The rearrangement uses TRBV6-5 and TRBJ1-1; D call uncertain. Germline assignment: CDR1 MNHEY and CDR2 SVGAGI. CDR3 length equals 13 residues. Trimming left V 4 bases short and J 0 bases short, with 6 bases between. The CDR3 here is CASSLSMNTEAFF. DNA of the CDR3: TGTGCCAGCAGTTTATCTATGAACACTGAAGCTTTCTTT.

This chain links TRBV5-1 with TRBJ2-3; 10 nucleotides match TRBD2. Germline-derived CDR1 and CDR2 are SGHRS and YFSETQ. Germline trimming cut 7 bases from V and 2 bases from J; bases unmatched to any gene: 13. The CDR3 length is 17 residues. The CDR3 protein is CASSEGLAGATTDTQYF. The CDR3 nucleotides read TGCGCCAGCTCCGAGGGGCTAGCGGGGGCCACCACAGATACGCAGTATTTT.

V is TRBV19 and J is TRBJ1-1; no definite D call. CDR1 and CDR2 from the germline V gene are LNHDA and SQIVND (reference sequence). The CDR3 has 13 residues. Trimming shortened V by 5 bases and J by 5 bases, and 12 bases separated the two germline ends. For the CDR3, the DNA is TGTGCCAGTAGTCCACCTCGTCGGACTGAAGCTTTCTTT. This encodes CASSPPRRTEAFF.

The gene calls are TRBV12-3 or TRBV12-4 and TRBJ1-1; D is uncertain. This CDR3 region has 12 residues. Trimming left V 5 bases short and J 6 bases short, with 10 bases between. The CDR3 region has the DNA TGTGCCAGCAGTCCCGGACTCTCTGAAGCTTTCTTT. This translates into CASSPGLSEAFF.

This chain joins TRBV9 and TRBJ2-7; 7 bases agree with TRBD1. The CDR3 contains 14 residues. In germline, CDR1 is SGDLS, CDR2 YYNGEE. The V segment lost 4 bases and the J segment 2 bases; nucleotides outside the gene matches: 6. The DNA for the CDR3 is TGTGCCAGCAGCCAAATGGACAGGACCTACGAGCAGTACTTC. As protein: CASSQMDRTYEQYF.

This clone was observed a single time. V gene TRBV18 combines with J gene TRBJ1-1; 7 bases align to TRBD1. CDR1 is KGHSH and CDR2 is LQKENI in the germline V gene. V trimming: 6 bases; J trimming: 1 base; junction bases outside the gene matches: 8. CDR3 length equals 15 residues. The CDR3 DNA reads as TGTGCCAGCTCCCGGGAGGGGGCTTGGAACACTGAAGCTTTCTTT. Protein sequence: CASSREGAWNTEAFF.

This chain connects TRBV5-1 to TRBJ2-3; 10 nucleotides align to TRBD2. Germline V lookup: CDR1 SGHRS, CDR2 YFSETQ. After removal of 5 bases from V and 4 bases from J, the junction contained 19 bases not matched to a gene. This CDR3 spans 19 amino acids. This CDR3 is CASSSGLTSSGGRADTQYF. CDR3 DNA: TGCGCCAGCAGTTCGGGGTTAACTTCTAGCGGGGGCCGAGCAGATACGCAGTATTTT.

This chain links TRBV7-2 with TRBJ1-1, with D possibly being TRBD1 (5 bases). This CDR3 is 14 amino acids long. Between the trimmed V and J ends, which lost 1 base and 0 bases, there was a span of 6 bases. CDR1 is SGHTA, CDR2 FQGNSA, per germline. CDR3 sequence: CASSLGQLNTEAFF. Here the CDR3 DNA reads TGTGCCAGCAGCTTAGGACAGCTGAACACTGAAGCTTTCTTT.

CDR3 DNA sequence: TGTGCCAGCAGCAATGGACAAAAGTCTGGAAACACCATATATTTT. Translating gives CASSNGQKSGNTIYF. The V and J genes are TRBV7-2 and TRBJ1-3; maybe TRBD1 (5 bases). Looked up from germline, CDR1 is SGHTA and CDR2 is FQGNSA. V gave up 5 bases and J gave up 1 base, with 12 bases separating them. The CDR3 contains 15 residues.

This rearrangement joins TRBV5-1 to TRBJ2-6; a weak D match, TRBD2 (5 bases). Germline-derived CDR1 and CDR2 are SGHRS and YFSETQ. The CDR3 totals 12 residues. V shed 0 bases and J shed 13 bases, with 8 bases lying between them. The CDR3 region has the DNA TGCGCCAGCAGCTTGGAGACGGGGGTCCTGACTTTC. It specifies CASSLETGVLTF.

V is TRBV7-2 and J is TRBJ1-2; D unclear. The germline CDR1 and CDR2 sequences are SGHTA and FQGNSA. This CDR3 is 13 amino acids long. The V gene lost 5 bases and the J gene lost 2 bases, with 9 bases spanning the gap. Written as DNA, the CDR3 is TGTGCCAGCAGCCGGGTAGCAAACTATGGCTACACCTTC. It is translated as CASSRVANYGYTF.

V and J are TRBV5-4 and TRBJ2-2; a weak D match, TRBD2 (5 bases). Trimming stripped 2 bases from V and 4 bases from J, with 15 bases between. This CDR3 contains 16 residues. From germline, CDR1 is SGHNT and CDR2 YYREEE (reference sequence). The CDR3 is CASSLKLGGSTGELFF. The CDR3, as DNA: TGTGCCAGCAGCTTAAAACTAGGCGGTAGCACCGGGGAGCTGTTTTTT.

The chain employs TRBV7-3 and TRBJ2-7; no clear D. The CDR3 contains 14 residues. Between the trimmed V and J ends, which lost 0 bases and 7 bases, there was a span of 13 bases. Germline V gene sequence: CDR1 SGHTA, CDR2 FQGTGA. DNA of the CDR3: TGTGCCAGCAGCTTAACGTCCCCGTCCGGGGAGCAGTACTTC. Translating it yields CASSLTSPSGEQYF. The variable domain in full, with the rest retrieved from reference TRBV7-3 and TRBJ2-7, is GAGVSQTPSNKVTEKGKYVELRCDPISGHTALYWYRQSLGQGPEFLIYFQGTGAADDSGLPNDRFFAVRPEGSVSTLKIQRTERGDSAVYLCASSLTSPSGEQYFGPGTRLTVT.

The chain couples TRBV9 to TRBJ1-4; D not certain. This CDR3 is 13 amino acids long. Germline V lookup: CDR1 SGDLS, CDR2 YYNGEE. Trimming stripped 0 bases from V and 3 bases from J, with 3 bases between. As DNA, the CDR3 is TGTGCCAGCAGCGTAGGAGCTAATGAAAAACTGTTTTTT. Translated: CASSVGANEKLFF. Variable domain in full (rest from reference TRBV9 and TRBJ1-4): DSGVTQTPKHLITATGQRVTLRCSPRSGDLSVYWYQQSLDQGLQFLIQYYNGEERAKGNILERFSAQQFPDLHSELNLSSLELGDSALYFCASSVGANEKLFFGSGTQLSVL.

The V and J genes are TRBV27 and TRBJ2-7; 14 bases align to TRBD2. The J segment lost 4 bases and the V segment lost 2 bases, leaving 7 bases of the junction unmatched. The V gene's germline CDR1 is MNHEY and CDR2 SMNVEV (reference sequence). The CDR3 contains 17 residues. This CDR3 is CASSLLTSGGAGYEQYF. CDR3 coding DNA: TGTGCCAGCAGTTTACTGACTAGCGGGGGGGCTGGATACGAGCAGTACTTC.

J is TRBJ1-2 and V is TRBV4-1; possibly TRBD1 for D (6 bases). The CDR3 covers 15 residues. The germline CDR1 and CDR2 sequences are MGHRA and YSYEKL. The V end lost 1 base, the J end lost 4 bases, and 13 bases lay between the germline ends. The CDR3 is CASSQVEGTPYGYTF. CDR3 nucleotide sequence: TGCGCCAGCAGCCAAGTCGAAGGGACACCCTATGGCTACACCTTC.

The chain employs TRBV28 and TRBJ1-3; weak D call: TRBD1 (6 bases). The CDR3 consists of 15 residues. Trimming took 4 bases from V and 4 from J, leaving 14 bases between them. Germline V gene lookup returns CDR1 MDHEN and CDR2 SYDVKM. CDR3 region: CASSSGGGQGNTIYF. In DNA form, the CDR3 reads TGTGCCAGCAGTTCGGGAGGGGGGCAAGGAAACACCATATATTTT.

This sequence joins TRBV7-9 and TRBJ2-7; D may be TRBD2 (5 bases). Trimming cost V 1 base and J 12 bases, with 13 bases left between them. CDR3 length: 12 amino acids. CDR1 and CDR2 (germline): SEHNR, FQNEAQ (reference sequence). As DNA, the CDR3 is TGTGCCAGCAGCTTAGAATTAACTAGGCTGTACTTC. Its protein product is CASSLELTRLYF.

The chain joins TRBV28 to TRBJ2-7; 8 positions match TRBD2. Germline assignment: CDR1 MDHEN and CDR2 SYDVKM. The V segment lost 5 bases and the J segment 0 bases; nucleotides outside the gene matches: 12. This CDR3 has 17 amino acids. The CDR3 sequence: CASSSPSTSGSSYEQYF. The CDR3 bases are TGTGCCAGCAGTAGCCCCTCCACTAGCGGTAGCTCCTACGAGCAGTACTTC.

J is TRBJ1-6 and V is TRBV6-5; D ambiguous. The CDR3 sequence is 15 residues long. Germline loops: CDR1 MNHEY, CDR2 SVGAGI. Trimming removed 9 bases at V and 7 bases at J, with 19 bases between. CDR3 in DNA: TGTGCCAGTGGAGGGTCTGTCGTTGAGAATTCACCCCTCCACTTT. Its protein product is CASGGSVVENSPLHF.

The chain carries TRBV29-1 and TRBJ1-2; D perhaps matches TRBD1 (6 bases). CDR1 is SQVTM and CDR2 is ANQGSEA in the germline V gene. The V end was cut by 6 bases, the J end by 6 bases, with 17 bases between. The CDR3 consists of 13 residues. The CDR3 nucleotides read TGCAGCGTACGATTGGGACACTTGCATGGCTACACCTTC. Translating gives CSVRLGHLHGYTF.

This clone was detected a few times. The chain has TRBV30 and TRBJ2-6; a possible D gene is TRBD2 (5 bases). The germline CDR1 and CDR2 sequences are GTSNPN and SVGIG (reference sequence). V lost 1 base to trimming and J lost 1 base, with 14 bases between them. The CDR3 contains 17 residues. The CDR3: CAWSAEGLRSGANVLTF. CDR3 DNA: TGTGCCTGGAGTGCCGAGGGCCTACGTTCTGGGGCCAACGTCCTGACTTTC.

This chain links TRBV10-1 with TRBJ2-7, with 10 positions matching TRBD2. The V gene's germline CDR1 is WNHNN and CDR2 SYGVQD (reference sequence). This CDR3 has 23 amino acids. J was trimmed by 2 bases and V by 0 bases; bases with no gene match: 25. The CDR3 bases are TGCGCCAGCAGTGAGTCAGACAGCCCAAAGGACTACAGCGGGAGGGAGATAGCCTACGAGCAGTACTTC. This codes for CASSESDSPKDYSGREIAYEQYF.

The chain is built from TRBV20-1 and TRBJ1-4; tentative D call: TRBD1 (6 bases). Germline V gives CDR1 DFQATT, CDR2 SNEGSKA (reference sequence). The V gene lost 3 bases and the J gene lost 8 bases, with 13 bases spanning the gap. The length of the CDR3 is 13 residues. The CDR3 DNA is TGCAGTGCTAGTAGGGACATCGGGGAAAAACTGTTTTTT. Amino acids: CSASRDIGEKLFF.

The genes are TRBV7-6 and TRBJ2-5, with 12 positions matching TRBD2. Germline V gene data show CDR1 as SGHVS and CDR2 as FNYEAQ. J was trimmed by 5 bases and V by 0 bases; bases with no gene match: 7. This CDR3 comprises 17 residues. In nucleotides, the CDR3 is TGTGCCAGCAGCTTAGCTCTAGCGGGGGGGCCGTGGGAGACCCAGTACTTC. This translates into CASSLALAGGPWETQYF.

The CDR3 here is CASSSHRGSEQYF. The CDR3 nucleotides read TGTGCCAGCAGTTCCCACAGGGGCTCTGAGCAGTACTTC. The chain carries TRBV6-5 and TRBJ2-7, with 7 bases identical to TRBD1. The ends lost 4 bases at V and 7 bases at J; junction bases unmatched: 7. The CDR3 has 13 residues. The germline V gene encodes CDR1 MNHEY and CDR2 SVGAGI.